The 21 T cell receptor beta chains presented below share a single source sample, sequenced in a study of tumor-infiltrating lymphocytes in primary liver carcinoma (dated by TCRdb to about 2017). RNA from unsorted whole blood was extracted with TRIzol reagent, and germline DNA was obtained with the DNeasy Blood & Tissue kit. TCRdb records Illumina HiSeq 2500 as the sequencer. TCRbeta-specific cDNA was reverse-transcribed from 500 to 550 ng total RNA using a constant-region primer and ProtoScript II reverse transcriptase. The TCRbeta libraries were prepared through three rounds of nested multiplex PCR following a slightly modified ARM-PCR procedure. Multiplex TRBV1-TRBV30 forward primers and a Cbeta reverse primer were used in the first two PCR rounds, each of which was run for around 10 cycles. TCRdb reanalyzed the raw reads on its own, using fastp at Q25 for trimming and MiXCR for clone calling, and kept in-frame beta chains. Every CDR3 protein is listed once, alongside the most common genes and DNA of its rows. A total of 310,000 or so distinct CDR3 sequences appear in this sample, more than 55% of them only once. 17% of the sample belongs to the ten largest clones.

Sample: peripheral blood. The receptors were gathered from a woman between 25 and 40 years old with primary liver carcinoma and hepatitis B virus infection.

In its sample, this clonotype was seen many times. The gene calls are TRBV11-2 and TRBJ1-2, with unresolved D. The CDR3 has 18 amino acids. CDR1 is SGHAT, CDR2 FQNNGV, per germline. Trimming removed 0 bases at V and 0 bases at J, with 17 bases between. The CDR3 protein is CASSLDRPDGSANYGYTF. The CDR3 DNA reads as TGTGCCAGCAGCTTAGATAGGCCGGACGGATCAGCTAACTATGGCTACACCTTC.

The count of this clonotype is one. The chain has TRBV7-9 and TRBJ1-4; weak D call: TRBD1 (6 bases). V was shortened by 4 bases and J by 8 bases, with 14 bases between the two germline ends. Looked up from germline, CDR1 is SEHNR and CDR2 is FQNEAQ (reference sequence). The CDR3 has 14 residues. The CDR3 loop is CASSSPDRIEKLFF. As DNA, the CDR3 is TGTGCCAGCAGCTCCCCCGACAGGATCGAAAAACTGTTTTTT.

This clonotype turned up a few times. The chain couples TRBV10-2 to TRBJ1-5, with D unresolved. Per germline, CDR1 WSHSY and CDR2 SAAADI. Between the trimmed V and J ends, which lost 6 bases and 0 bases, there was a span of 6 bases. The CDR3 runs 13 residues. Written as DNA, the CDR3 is TGCGCCAGCAGGGGGAATAGCAATCAGCCCCAGCATTTT. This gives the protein CASRGNSNQPQHF.

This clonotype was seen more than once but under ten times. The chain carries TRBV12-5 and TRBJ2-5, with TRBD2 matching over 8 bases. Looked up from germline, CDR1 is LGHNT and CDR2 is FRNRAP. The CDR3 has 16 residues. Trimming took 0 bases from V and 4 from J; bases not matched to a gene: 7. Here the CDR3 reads CASGLVIAGSGETQYF. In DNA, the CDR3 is TGTGCTAGTGGTTTGGTCATAGCGGGATCGGGAGAGACCCAGTACTTC.

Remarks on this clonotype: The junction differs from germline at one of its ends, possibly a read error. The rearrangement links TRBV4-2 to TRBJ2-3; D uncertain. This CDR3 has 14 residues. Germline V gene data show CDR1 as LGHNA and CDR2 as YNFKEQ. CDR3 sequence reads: CATSQDLRPDTQYF. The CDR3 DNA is TGTGCCACCAGCCAAGATTTAAGGCCGGATACGCAGTATTTT.

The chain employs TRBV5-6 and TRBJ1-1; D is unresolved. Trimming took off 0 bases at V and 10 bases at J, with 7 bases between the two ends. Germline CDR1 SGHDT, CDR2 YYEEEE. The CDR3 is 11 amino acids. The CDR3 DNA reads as TGTGCCAGCAGCTTGGGGAATGGAGCTTTCTTT. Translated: CASSLGNGAFF.

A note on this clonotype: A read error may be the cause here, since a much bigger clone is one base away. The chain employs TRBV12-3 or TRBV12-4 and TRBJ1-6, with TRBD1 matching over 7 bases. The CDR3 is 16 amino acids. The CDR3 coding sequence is TGTGCCAGCAGTGCACGAACCGGGACAGCTAATTCACACCTCCACTTT. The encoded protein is CASSARTGTANSHLHF.

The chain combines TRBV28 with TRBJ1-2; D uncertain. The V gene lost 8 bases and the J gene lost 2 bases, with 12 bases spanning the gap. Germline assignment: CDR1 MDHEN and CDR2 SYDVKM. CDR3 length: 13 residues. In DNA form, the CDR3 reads TGTGCCAGCGTTGCAGGAGGGAACTATGGCTACACCTTC. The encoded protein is CASVAGGNYGYTF.

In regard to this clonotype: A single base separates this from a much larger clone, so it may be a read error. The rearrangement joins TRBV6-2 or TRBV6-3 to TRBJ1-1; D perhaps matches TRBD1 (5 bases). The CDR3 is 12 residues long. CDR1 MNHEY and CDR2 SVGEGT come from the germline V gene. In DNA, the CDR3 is TGTGCCAGCAGTTACAAGGGGCGCCTTAGGGTCTTT. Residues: CASSYKGRLRVF.

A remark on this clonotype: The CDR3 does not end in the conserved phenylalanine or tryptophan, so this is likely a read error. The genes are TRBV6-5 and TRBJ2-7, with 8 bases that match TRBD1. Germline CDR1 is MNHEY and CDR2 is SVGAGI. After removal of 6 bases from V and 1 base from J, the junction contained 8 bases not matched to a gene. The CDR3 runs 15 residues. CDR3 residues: CASRPGQGGSYEQYY. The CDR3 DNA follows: TGTGCCAGCAGACCAGGACAGGGTGGATCCTACGAGCAGTACTAC.

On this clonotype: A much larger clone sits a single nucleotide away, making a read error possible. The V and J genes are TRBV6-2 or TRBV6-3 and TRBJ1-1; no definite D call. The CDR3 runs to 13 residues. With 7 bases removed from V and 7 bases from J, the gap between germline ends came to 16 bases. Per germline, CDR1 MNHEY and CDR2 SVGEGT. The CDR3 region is CASITGQTNEAFF. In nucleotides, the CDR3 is TGTGCCAGCATAACCGGCCAGACGAATGAAGCTTTCTTT.

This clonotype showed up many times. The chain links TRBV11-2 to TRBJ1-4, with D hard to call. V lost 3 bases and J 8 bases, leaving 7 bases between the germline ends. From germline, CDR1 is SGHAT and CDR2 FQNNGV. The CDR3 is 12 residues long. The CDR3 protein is CASSFGGEKLFF. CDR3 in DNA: TGTGCCAGCAGCTTTGGAGGGGAAAAACTGTTTTTT.

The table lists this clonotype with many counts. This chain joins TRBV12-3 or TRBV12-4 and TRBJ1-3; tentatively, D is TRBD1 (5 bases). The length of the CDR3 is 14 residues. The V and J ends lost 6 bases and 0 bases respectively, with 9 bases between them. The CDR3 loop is CASSLGVSGNTIYF. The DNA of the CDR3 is TGTGCCAGCAGCTTGGGGGTCTCTGGAAACACCATATATTTT.

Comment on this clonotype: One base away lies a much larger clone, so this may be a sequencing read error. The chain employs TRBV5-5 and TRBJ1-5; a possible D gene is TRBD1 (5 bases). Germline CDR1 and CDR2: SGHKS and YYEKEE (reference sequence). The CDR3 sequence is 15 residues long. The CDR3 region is CARSLYEQANQPQHF. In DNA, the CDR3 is TGTGCCAGGAGCTTGTATGAACAGGCCAATCAGCCCCAGCATTTT.

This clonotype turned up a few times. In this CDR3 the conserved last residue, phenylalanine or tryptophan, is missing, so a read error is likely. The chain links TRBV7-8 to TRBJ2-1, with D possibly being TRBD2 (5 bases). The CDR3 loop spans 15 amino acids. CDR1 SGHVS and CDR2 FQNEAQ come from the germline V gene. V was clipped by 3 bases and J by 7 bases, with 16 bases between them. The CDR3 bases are TGTGCCAGCAGCTTCCGACTGGCGTGGGAGAATGAGCAGTTCTCG. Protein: CASSFRLAWENEQFS.

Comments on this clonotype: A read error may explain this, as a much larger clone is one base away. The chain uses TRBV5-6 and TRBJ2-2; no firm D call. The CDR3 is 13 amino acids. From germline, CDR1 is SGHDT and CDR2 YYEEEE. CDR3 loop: CACSRPNTGELFF. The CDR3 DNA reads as TGTGCCTGCAGCCGACCGAACACCGGGGAGCTGTTTTTT.

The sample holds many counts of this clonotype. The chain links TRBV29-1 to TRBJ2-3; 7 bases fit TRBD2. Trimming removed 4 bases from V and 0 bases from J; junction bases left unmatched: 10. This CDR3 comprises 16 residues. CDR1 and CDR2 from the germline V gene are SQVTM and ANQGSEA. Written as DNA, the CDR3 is TGCAGCGTTGGGCGGGGGTTTAGCGGGAGCACAGATACGCAGTATTTT. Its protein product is CSVGRGFSGSTDTQYF.

DNA for the CDR3: TGTGCCACCAGCAGAGAAGGGGTTGTAGTTGGGAGGGACTACAATGAGCAGTTCTTC. It is translated as CATSREGVVVGRDYNEQFF. This chain connects TRBV15 to TRBJ2-1; TRBD2 agrees at 7 bases. The V and J ends lost 0 bases and 3 bases, in that order; junction bases with no gene match: 14. Germline lookup yields CDR1 LNHNV and CDR2 YYDKDF (reference sequence). This CDR3 is built from 19 residues.

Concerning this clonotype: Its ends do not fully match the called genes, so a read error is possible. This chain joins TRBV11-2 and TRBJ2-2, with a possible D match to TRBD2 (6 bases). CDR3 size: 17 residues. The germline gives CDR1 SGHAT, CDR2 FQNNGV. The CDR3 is CASGLIWGSGSTGELFF. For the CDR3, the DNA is TGTGCCAGCGGCTTAATCTGGGGTAGCGGTTCCACCGGGGAGCTGTTTTTT.

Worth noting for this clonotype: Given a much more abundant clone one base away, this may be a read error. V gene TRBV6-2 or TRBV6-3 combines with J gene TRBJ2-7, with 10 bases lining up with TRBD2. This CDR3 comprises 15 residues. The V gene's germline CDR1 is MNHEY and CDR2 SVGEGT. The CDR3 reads CASSPSGRLLVERYF. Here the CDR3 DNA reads TGTGCCAGCAGTCCTAGCGGGAGACTCCTAGTCGAGCGGTACTTC.

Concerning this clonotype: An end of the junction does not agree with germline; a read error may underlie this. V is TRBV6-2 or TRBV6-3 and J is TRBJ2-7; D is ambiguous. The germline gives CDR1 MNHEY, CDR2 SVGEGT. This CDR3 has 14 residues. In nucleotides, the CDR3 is TGTGCCAGCAGTTACTCGAGCCTAATCTACGGGCAGTACTTC. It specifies CASSYSSLIYGQYF.